A single sample gave rise to the 9 T cell receptor beta chains below, sequenced in a study of regulatory T cells in long-lasting Graves disease. Time point noted: persistent/refractory GD, antithyroid drugs over 5 years with positive TRAb. PBMCs were the source of the RNA used for TCR sequencing. According to the study, TCR beta libraries were built with iRepertoire HTBI primers and CDR3-region Arm-PCR. Each CDR3 protein is one row after TCRdb ran MiXCR on the multiplex PCR reads. The sample lists about 470,000 distinct CDR3 sequences; around a fifth were seen once. The sample here was peripheral blood mononuclear cells (PBMCs), taken when the disease was refractory, from a patient treated with antithyroid drugs. These receptors all stem from a female donor with Graves disease.

This chain uses TRBV7-6 with TRBJ2-5, with 10 bases lining up with TRBD2. V shed 4 bases and J 7 bases; nucleotides not matched to a gene: 9. Germline values: CDR1 SGHVS, CDR2 FNYEAQ. This CDR3 has 15 residues. The CDR3 here is CASSSADSGGGTQYF. CDR3 nucleotides: TGTGCCAGCAGCTCAGCGGACAGCGGGGGGGGGACCCAGTACTTC.

This clonotype was seen only a few times. The CDR3 nucleotides read TGCAGTGCTACAGGGACTAGCGGGATGCTTACACAAGAGACCCAGTACTTC. It is translated as CSATGTSGMLTQETQYF. V usage is TRBV20-1 and J usage is TRBJ2-5; 13 nucleotides match TRBD2. Trimming removed 4 bases from V and 2 bases from J; junction bases left unmatched: 10. This CDR3 comprises 17 residues. Germline CDR1 is DFQATT and CDR2 is SNEGSKA (reference sequence).

This chain uses TRBV5-6 with TRBJ1-5; D not certain. Trimming removed 4 bases from V and 7 bases from J, with 12 bases in between. The length of the CDR3 is 13 residues. Germline CDR1 reads SGHDT; CDR2 reads YYEEEE. Written as DNA, the CDR3 is TGTGCCAGCAGCCTAGGAATCGCCCAGCCCCAGCATTTT. As protein: CASSLGIAQPQHF.

This clonotype was found a few times. CDR3 in amino acids: CASSSFGQGRKPQHF. The CDR3 DNA is TGTGCCAGCAGTTCCTTTGGACAGGGGCGTAAGCCCCAGCATTTT. The chain links TRBV27 to TRBJ1-5, with TRBD1 matching 9 bases. The length of the CDR3 is 15 residues. Germline V CDR1 and CDR2: MNHEY, SMNVEV (reference sequence). Trimming cost V 4 bases and J 8 bases; bases outside gene matches: 9.

The chain recombines TRBV29-1 with TRBJ1-2, with D possibly TRBD1 on 6 matching bases. There are 12 residues in the CDR3. Germline V gene data show CDR1 as SQVTM and CDR2 as ANQGSEA. Trimming removed 7 bases at V and 6 bases at J, with 15 bases between. The CDR3 coding sequence is TGCAGCGCCGCGGCAGGGGAGGATGGCTACACCTTC. As protein: CSAAAGEDGYTF. Supplemented by reference TRBV29-1 and TRBJ1-2, the full variable domain reads SAVISQKPSRDICQRGTSLTIQCQVDSQVTMMFWYRQQPGQSLTLIATANQGSEATYESGFVIDKFPISRPNLTFSTLTVSNMSPEDSSIYLCSAAAGEDGYTFGSGTRLTVV.

This chain joins TRBV7-8 and TRBJ1-5; 8 bases are shared with TRBD1. The ends lost 1 base at V and 7 bases at J; junction bases unmatched: 6. This CDR3 spans 15 amino acids. Germline CDR1 SGHVS, CDR2 FQNEAQ. The CDR3 region is CASSLGWQGAQPQHF. The CDR3 DNA reads as TGTGCCAGCAGCTTAGGATGGCAGGGGGCACAGCCCCAGCATTTT.

This clonotype was seen many times. J is TRBJ1-4 and V is TRBV28; unclear D gene. V lost 6 bases and J lost 7, with 15 bases in between. From germline, CDR1 is MDHEN and CDR2 SYDVKM. CDR3 length: 14 amino acids. The CDR3 loop is CASSLSNFGEKLFF. The CDR3 DNA sequence: TGTGCCAGCAGCCTATCTAACTTCGGTGAAAAACTGTTTTTT.

V is TRBV5-1 and J is TRBJ2-5; 11 bases map to TRBD2. The length of the CDR3 is 17 residues. Germline CDR1 is SGHRS and CDR2 is YFSETQ. J lost 1 base, V lost 4 bases, and 9 bases had no gene match. The CDR3 nucleotides are TGCGCCAGCAGCCCCGAAATAGCGGGAGGGCTCCAAGAGACCCAGTACTTC. It translates to CASSPEIAGGLQETQYF. Together with reference TRBV5-1 and TRBJ2-5, the CDR3 gives the full variable domain: KAGVTQTPRYLIKTRGQQVTLSCSPISGHRSVSWYQQTPGQGLQFLFEYFSETQRNKGNFPGRFSGRQFSNSRSEMNVSTLELGDSALYLCASSPEIAGGLQETQYFGPGTRLLVL.

This clonotype was observed at least ten times. This chain links TRBV12-3 or TRBV12-4 with TRBJ2-5; D ambiguous. Trimming took off 3 bases at V and 5 bases at J, with 10 bases between the two ends. The CDR3 totals 13 residues. The CDR3 DNA reads TGTGCCAGCAGTTTCGGGCTGGGGGAGACCCAGTACTTC. Translating it yields CASSFGLGETQYF.